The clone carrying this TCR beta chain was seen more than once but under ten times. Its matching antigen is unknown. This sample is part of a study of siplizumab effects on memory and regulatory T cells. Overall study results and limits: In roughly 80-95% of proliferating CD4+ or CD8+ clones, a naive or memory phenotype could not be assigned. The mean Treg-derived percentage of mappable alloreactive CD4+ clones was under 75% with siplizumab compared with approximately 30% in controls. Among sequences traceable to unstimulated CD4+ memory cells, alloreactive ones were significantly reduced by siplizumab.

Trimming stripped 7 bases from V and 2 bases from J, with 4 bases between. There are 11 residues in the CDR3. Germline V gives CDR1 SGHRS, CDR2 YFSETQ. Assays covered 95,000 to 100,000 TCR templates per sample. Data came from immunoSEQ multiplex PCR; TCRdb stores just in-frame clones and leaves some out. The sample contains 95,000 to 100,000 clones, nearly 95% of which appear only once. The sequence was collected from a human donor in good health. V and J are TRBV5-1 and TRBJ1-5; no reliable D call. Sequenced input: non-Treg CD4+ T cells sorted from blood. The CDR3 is CASVRNQPQHF. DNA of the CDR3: TGCGCCAGCGTACGCAATCAGCCCCAGCATTTT.